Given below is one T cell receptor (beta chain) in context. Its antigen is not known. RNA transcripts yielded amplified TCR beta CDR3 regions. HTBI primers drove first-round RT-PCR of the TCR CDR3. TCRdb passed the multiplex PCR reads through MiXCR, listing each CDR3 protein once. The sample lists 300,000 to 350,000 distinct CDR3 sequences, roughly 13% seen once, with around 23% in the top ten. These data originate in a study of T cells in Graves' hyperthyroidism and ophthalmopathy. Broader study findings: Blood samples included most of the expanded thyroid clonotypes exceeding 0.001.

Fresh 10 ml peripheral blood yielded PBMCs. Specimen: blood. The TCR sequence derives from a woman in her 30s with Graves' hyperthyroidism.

CDR3 protein: CASSYEFLKPELFF. CDR3 in DNA: TGTGCCAGCAGTTATGAGTTTCTGAAGCCAGAGCTGTTTTTT. The chain couples TRBV6-5 to TRBJ2-2; D is uncertain. CDR3 length: 14 residues. The germline V gene encodes CDR1 MNHEY and CDR2 SVGAGI. With 3 bases removed from V and 11 bases from J, the gap between germline ends came to 16 bases.